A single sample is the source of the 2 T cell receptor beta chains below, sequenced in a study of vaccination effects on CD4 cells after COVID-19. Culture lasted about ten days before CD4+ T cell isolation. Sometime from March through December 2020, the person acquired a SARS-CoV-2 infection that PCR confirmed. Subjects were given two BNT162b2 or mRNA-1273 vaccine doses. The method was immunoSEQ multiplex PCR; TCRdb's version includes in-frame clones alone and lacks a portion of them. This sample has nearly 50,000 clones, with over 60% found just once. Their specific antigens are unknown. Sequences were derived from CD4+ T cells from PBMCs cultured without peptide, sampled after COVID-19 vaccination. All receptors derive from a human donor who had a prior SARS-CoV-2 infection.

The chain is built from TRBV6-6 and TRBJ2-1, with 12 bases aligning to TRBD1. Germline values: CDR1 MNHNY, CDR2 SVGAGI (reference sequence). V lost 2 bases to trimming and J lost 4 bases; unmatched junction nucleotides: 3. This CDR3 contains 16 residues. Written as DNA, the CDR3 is TGTGCCAGCAGTTACAGGGGACAGGGGGCTTACAATGAGCAGTTCTTC. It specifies CASSYRGQGAYNEQFF.

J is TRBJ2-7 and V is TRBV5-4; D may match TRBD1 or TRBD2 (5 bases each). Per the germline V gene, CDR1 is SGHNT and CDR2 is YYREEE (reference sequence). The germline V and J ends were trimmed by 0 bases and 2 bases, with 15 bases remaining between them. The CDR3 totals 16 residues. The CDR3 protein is CASSLVFGTETYEQYF. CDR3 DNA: TGTGCCAGCAGCTTGGTCTTCGGGACGGAGACCTACGAGCAGTACTTC. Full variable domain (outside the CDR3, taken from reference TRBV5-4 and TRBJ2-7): ETGVTQSPTHLIKTRGQQVTLRCSSQSGHNTVSWYQQALGQGPQFIFQYYREEENGRGNFPPRFSGLQFPNYSSELNVNALELDDSALYLCASSLVFGTETYEQYFGPGTRLTVT.